The sequence of this T cell receptor beta chain was determined in a study of blood T cell repertoires in COVID-19. Study background: T cells, B-cell-depleted T cells, or PBMCs supplied cDNA or gDNA.

Patients from Seattle were sampled longitudinally, starting during active infection. Germline CDR1 SGHRS, CDR2 YFSETQ. V gave up 4 bases and J gave up 11 bases, with 18 bases separating them. The CDR3 extends over 13 amino acids. Authors' processing steps: Amplification from reference gene primers served as the basis for estimated nucleated cell counts. Only in-frame clones appear in the TCRdb table, and some are missing; sequencing was by immunoSEQ multiplex PCR. Clone size and the V and J calls come from that table; the DNA yielded D and trimming. The repertoire holds 150,000 to 200,000 clones, with 70% to 90% as singletons.

Material for sequencing was peripheral blood. The rearrangement uses TRBV5-1 and TRBJ1-1; D gene uncertain. The sequence derives from a woman older than 75 with COVID-19, enrolled during active disease. CDR3 sequence reads: CASSPDSTLEAFF. The CDR3, as DNA: TGCGCCAGCAGCCCCGATTCAACCTTGGAGGCTTTCTTT.